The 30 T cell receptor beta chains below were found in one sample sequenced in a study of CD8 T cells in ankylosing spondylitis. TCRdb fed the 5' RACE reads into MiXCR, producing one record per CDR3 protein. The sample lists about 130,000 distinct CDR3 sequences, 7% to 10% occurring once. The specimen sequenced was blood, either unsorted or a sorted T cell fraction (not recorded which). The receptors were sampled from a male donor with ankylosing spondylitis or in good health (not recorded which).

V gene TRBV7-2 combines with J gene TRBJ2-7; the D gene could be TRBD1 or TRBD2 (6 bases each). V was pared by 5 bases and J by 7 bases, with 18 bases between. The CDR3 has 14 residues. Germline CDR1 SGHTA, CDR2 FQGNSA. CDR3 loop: CASSADSGAREQYF. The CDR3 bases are TGTGCCAGCAGCGCCGACTCGGGGGCAAGGGAGCAGTACTTC.

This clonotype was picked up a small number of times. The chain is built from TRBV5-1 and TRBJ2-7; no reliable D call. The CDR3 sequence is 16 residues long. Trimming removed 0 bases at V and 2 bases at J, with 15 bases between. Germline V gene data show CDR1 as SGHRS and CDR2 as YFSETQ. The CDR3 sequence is CASSLARLGPPYEQYF. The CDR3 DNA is TGCGCCAGCAGCTTGGCCCGGCTAGGCCCCCCCTACGAGCAGTACTTC. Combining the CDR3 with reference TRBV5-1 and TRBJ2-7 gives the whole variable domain KAGVTQTPRYLIKTRGQQVTLSCSPISGHRSVSWYQQTPGQGLQFLFEYFSETQRNKGNFPGRFSGRQFSNSRSEMNVSTLELGDSALYLCASSLARLGPPYEQYFGPGTRLTVT.

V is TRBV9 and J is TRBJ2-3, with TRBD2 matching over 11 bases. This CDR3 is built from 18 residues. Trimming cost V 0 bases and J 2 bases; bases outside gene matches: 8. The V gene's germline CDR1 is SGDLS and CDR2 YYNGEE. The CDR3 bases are TGTGCCAGCAGCGTAGATCTAGCGGGAGGTCCCCACACAGATACGCAGTATTTT. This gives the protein CASSVDLAGGPHTDTQYF.

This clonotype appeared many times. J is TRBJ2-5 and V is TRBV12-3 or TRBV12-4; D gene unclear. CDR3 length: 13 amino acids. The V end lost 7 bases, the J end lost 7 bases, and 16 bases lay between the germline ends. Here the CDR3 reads CASMPFAVGTQYF. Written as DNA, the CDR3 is TGTGCCAGCATGCCGTTTGCGGTCGGGACCCAGTACTTC.

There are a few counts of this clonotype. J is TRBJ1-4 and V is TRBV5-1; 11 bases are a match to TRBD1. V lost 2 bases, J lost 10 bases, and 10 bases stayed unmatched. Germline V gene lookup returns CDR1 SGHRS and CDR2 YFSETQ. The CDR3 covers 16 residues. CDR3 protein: CASSFVGQGASGKLFF. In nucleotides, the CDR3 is TGCGCCAGCAGCTTTGTCGGACAGGGGGCTAGCGGAAAACTGTTTTTT. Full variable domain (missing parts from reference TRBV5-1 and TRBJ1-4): KAGVTQTPRYLIKTRGQQVTLSCSPISGHRSVSWYQQTPGQGLQFLFEYFSETQRNKGNFPGRFSGRQFSNSRSEMNVSTLELGDSALYLCASSFVGQGASGKLFFGSGTQLSVL.

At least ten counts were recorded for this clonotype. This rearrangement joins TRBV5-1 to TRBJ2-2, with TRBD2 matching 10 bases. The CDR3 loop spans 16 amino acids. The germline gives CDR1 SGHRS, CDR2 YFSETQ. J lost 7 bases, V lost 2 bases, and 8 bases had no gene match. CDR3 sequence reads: CASSFPSGSSGGELFF. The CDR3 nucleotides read TGCGCCAGCAGCTTCCCTAGCGGGAGTTCAGGCGGGGAGCTGTTTTTT.

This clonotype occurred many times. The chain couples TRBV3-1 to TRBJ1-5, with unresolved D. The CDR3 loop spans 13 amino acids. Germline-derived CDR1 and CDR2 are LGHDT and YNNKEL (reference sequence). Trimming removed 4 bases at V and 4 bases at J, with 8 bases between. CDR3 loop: CASSRQENQPQHF. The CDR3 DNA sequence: TGTGCCAGCAGCCGCCAAGAAAATCAGCCCCAGCATTTT.

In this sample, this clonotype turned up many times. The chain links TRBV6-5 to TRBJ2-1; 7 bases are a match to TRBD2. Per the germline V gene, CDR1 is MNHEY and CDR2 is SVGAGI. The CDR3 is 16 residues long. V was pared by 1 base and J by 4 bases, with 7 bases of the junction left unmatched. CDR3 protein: CASSYFRSGTYNEQFF. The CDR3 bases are TGTGCCAGCAGTTACTTCAGGAGCGGGACTTACAATGAGCAGTTCTTC.

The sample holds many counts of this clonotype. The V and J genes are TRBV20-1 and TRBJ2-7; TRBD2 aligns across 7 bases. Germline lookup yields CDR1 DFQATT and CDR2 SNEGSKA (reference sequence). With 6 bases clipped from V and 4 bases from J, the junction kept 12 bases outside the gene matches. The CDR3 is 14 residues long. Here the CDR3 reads CSAVRPAGSYEQYF. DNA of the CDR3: TGCAGTGCCGTTCGTCCAGCGGGATCTTACGAGCAGTACTTC.

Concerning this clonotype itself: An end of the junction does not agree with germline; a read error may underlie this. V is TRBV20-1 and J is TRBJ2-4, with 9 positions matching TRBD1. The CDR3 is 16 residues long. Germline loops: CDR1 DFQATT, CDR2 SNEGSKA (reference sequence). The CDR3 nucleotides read TGCAGTGCTAGAACGGGACAGGGAAGATCCAAAAACAGTCAGTACTTC. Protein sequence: CSARTGQGRSKNSQYF.

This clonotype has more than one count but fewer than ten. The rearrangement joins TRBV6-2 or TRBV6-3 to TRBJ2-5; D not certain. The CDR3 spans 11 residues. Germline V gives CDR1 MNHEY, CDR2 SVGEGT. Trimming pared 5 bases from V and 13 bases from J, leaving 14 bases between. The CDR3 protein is CASSPGQRLYF. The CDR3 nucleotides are TGTGCCAGCAGTCCCGGCCAGCGTTTGTACTTC.

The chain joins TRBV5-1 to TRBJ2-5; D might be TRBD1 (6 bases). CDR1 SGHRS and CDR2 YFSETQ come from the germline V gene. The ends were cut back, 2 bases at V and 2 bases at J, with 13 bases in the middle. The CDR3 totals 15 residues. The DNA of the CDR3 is TGCGCCAGCAGCTTAGGACAGATAGTACAAGAGACCCAGTACTTC. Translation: CASSLGQIVQETQYF.

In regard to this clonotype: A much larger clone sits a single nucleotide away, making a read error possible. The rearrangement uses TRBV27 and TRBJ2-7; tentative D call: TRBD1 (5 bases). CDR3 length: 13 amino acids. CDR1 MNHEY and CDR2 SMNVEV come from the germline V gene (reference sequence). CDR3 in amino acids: CTSSSRVNYEQYF. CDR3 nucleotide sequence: TGTACCAGCAGTTCCAGGGTTAACTACGAGCAGTACTTC.

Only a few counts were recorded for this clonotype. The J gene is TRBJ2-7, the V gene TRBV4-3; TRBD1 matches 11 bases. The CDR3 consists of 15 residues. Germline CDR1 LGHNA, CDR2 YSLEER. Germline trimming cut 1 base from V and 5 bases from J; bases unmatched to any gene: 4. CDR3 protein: CASSQGTGGMDEQYF. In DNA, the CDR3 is TGCGCCAGCAGCCAAGGGACAGGGGGCATGGACGAGCAGTACTTC.

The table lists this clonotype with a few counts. CDR3 sequence reads: CASSLGGQGVETQYF. The CDR3 bases are TGTGCCAGCAGCTTAGGGGGACAGGGTGTGGAGACCCAGTACTTC. The gene calls are TRBV7-2 and TRBJ2-5, with 9 bases aligning to TRBD1. The J segment lost 5 bases and the V segment lost 1 base, leaving 5 bases of the junction unmatched. Germline V gene data show CDR1 as SGHTA and CDR2 as FQGNSA. This CDR3 contains 15 residues.

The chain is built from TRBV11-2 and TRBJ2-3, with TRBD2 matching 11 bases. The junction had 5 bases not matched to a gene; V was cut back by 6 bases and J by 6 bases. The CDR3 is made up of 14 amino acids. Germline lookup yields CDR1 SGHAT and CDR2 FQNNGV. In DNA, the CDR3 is TGTGCCAGCAGACTACTAGCGGGAGCTGATACGCAGTATTTT. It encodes CASRLLAGADTQYF. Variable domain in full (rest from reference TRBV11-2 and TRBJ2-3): EAGVAQSPRYKIIEKRQSVAFWCNPISGHATLYWYQQILGQGPKLLIQFQNNGVVDDSQLPKDRFSAERLKGVDSTLKIQPAKLEDSAVYLCASRLLAGADTQYFGPGTRLTVL.

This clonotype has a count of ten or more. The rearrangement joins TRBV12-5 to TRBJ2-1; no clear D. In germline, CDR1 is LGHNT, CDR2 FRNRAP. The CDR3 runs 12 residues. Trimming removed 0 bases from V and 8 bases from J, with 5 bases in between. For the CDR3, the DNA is TGTGCTAGTGGTTTGGTATTAGATGAGCAGTTCTTC. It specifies CASGLVLDEQFF.

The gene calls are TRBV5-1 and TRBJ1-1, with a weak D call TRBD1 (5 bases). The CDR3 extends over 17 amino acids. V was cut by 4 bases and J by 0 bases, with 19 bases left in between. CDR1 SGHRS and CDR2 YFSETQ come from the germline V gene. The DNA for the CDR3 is TGCGCCAGCAGCCATCCTGACGGGACTTACATGAACACTGAAGCTTTCTTT. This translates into CASSHPDGTYMNTEAFF.

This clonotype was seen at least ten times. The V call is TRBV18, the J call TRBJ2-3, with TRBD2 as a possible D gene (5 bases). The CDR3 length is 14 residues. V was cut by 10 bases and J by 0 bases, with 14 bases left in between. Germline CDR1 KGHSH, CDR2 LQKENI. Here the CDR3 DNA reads TGTGCCACGATGAGCGGACTTAGCACAGATACGCAGTATTTT. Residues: CATMSGLSTDTQYF.

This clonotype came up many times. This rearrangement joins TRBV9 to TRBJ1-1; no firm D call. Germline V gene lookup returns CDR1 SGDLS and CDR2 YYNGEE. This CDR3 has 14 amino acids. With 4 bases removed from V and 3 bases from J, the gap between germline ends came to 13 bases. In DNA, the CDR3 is TGTGCCAGCAGCATCACAGAGACGTACACTGAAGCTTTCTTT. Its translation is CASSITETYTEAFF.

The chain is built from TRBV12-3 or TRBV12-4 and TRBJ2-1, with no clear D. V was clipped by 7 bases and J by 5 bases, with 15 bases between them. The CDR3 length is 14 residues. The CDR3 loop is CASIPPNKNNEQFF. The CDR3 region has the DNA TGTGCCAGCATCCCGCCAAACAAGAACAATGAGCAGTTCTTC.

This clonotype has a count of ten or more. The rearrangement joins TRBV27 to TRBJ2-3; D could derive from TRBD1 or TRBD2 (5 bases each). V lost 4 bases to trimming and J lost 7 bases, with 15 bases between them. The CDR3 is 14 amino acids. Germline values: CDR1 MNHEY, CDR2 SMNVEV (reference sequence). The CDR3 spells CASSWDRGSYTQYF. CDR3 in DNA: TGTGCCAGCAGTTGGGACCGAGGGTCATATACGCAGTATTTT.

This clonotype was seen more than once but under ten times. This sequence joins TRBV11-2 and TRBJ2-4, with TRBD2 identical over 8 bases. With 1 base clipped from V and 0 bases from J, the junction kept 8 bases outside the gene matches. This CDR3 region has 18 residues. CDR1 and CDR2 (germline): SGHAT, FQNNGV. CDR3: CASSLGTSLTLAKNIQYF. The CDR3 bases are TGTGCCAGCAGCTTAGGGACTAGCCTTACTTTAGCCAAAAACATTCAGTACTTC.

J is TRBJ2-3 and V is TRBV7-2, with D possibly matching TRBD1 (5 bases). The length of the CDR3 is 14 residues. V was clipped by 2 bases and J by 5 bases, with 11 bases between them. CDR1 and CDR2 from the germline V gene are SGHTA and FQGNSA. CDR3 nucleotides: TGTGCCAGCAGCTTATGGCAGGGATTAGATACGCAGTATTTT. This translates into CASSLWQGLDTQYF.

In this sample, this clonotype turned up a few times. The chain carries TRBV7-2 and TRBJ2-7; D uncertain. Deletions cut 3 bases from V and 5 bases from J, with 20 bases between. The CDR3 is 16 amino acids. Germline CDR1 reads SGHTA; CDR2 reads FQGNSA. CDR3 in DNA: TGTGCCAGCAGCTTCGCTAGGGTTGAGCCGACTCACGAGCAGTACTTC. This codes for CASSFARVEPTHEQYF.

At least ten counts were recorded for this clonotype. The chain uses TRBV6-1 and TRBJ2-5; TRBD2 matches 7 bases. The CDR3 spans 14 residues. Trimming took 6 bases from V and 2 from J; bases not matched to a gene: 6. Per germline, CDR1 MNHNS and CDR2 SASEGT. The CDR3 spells CASSDLAAQETQYF. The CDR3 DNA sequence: TGTGCCAGCAGCGACCTAGCGGCTCAAGAGACCCAGTACTTC.

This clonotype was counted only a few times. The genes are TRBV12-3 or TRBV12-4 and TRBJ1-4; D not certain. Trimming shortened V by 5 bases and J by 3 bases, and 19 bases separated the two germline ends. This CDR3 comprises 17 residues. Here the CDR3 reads CASSPGRQLAANEKLFF. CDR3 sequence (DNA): TGTGCCAGCAGTCCGGGCCGGCAGCTAGCGGCTAATGAAAAACTGTTTTTT.

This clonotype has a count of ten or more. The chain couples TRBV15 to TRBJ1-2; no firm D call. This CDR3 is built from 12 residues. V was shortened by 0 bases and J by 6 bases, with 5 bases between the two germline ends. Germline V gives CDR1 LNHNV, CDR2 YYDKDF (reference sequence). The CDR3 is CATSRDQNGYTF. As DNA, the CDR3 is TGTGCCACCAGCAGAGATCAAAATGGCTACACCTTC. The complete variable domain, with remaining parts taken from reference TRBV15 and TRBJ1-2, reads DAMVIQNPRYQVTQFGKPVTLSCSQTLNHNVMYWYQQKSSQAPKLLFHYYDKDFNNEADTPDNFQSRRPNTSFCFLDIRSPGLGDTAMYLCATSRDQNGYTFGSGTRLTVV.

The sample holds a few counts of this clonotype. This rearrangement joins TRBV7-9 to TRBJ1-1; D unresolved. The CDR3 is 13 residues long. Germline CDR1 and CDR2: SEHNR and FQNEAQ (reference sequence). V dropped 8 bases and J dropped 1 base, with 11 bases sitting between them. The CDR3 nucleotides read TGTGCCAGCGGAAAGGACGGGAACACTGAAGCTTTCTTT. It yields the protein CASGKDGNTEAFF.

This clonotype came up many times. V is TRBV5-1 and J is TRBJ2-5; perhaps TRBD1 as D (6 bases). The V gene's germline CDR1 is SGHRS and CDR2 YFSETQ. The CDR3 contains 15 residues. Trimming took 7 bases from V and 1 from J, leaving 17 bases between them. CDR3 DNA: TGCGCCAGCGGTCCCTCTGGCAGGGGCCAAGAGACCCAGTACTTC. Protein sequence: CASGPSGRGQETQYF.